This entry lists 3 T cell receptor beta chains sequenced from one sample in a study of blood T cell repertoires in COVID-19 (dated by TCRdb to the early 2020s). Libraries were prepared through the immunoSEQ multiplex PCR assay. Held by TCRdb, this immuneACCESS table contains in-frame sequences only and omits some clones. Under half of the omission traces to an unresolved V gene where checked; the cause of the rest is unknown. This sample comprises 15,000 to 20,000 clones, about 81% of them detected only once. The biggest ten clones account for about 8.1% of the sample. The sample consisted of peripheral blood. Receptors originate from a man in his 60s with acute or convalescent COVID-19.

The J gene is TRBJ1-1, the V gene TRBV5-6; no clear D gene. V shed 4 bases and J shed 3 bases, with 19 bases lying between them. The CDR3 is 16 residues long. In germline, CDR1 is SGHDT, CDR2 YYEEEE. The CDR3 DNA sequence: TGTGCCAGCAGCCCCAACGGGATATTTCGGGACACTGAAGCTTTCTTT. Protein product: CASSPNGIFRDTEAFF.

The V call is TRBV7-2, the J call TRBJ2-2; 8 bases map to TRBD2. Germline V lookup: CDR1 SGHTA, CDR2 FQGNSA. This CDR3 has 17 residues. V shed 4 bases and J 1 base; nucleotides not matched to a gene: 8. CDR3 residues: CASSSPGGVWNTGELFF. The CDR3 DNA follows: TGTGCCAGCAGCTCCCCGGGGGGGGTCTGGAACACCGGGGAGCTGTTTTTT.

This chain uses TRBV19 with TRBJ1-1, with a possible D match to TRBD1 (5 bases). The germline V gene encodes CDR1 LNHDA and CDR2 SQIVND (reference sequence). Between the trimmed V and J ends, which lost 8 bases and 6 bases, there was a span of 16 bases. This CDR3 has 13 residues. This chain's CDR3 is CASLSTGGSEAFF. The CDR3 nucleotides are TGTGCCAGTTTAAGTACAGGTGGGTCTGAAGCTTTCTTT. The whole variable domain, filled in from reference TRBV19 and TRBJ1-1, reads DGGITQSPKYLFRKEGQNVTLSCEQNLNHDAMYWYRQDPGQGLRLIYYSQIVNDFQKGDIAEGYSVSREKKESFPLTVTSAQKNPTAFYLCASLSTGGSEAFFGQGTRLTVV.